This paragraph reports one T cell receptor (beta chain). Its antigen is unknown. Control samples came 1 year after myeloablative marrow transplants with methotrexate plus calcineurin inhibitor. Generated by immunoSEQ multiplex PCR, the TCRdb table keeps only in-frame clones and is missing some. In the table there are approximately 21,000 clones, 80% to 90% of which are singletons. These data originate in a study of T cells after posttransplantation cyclophosphamide. Study-wide points: Donor CD8+ memory clones often dominated recipient blood repertoires at later times. Recipient CMV seropositivity and CMV reactivation strongly tracked TRB clonality.

With 3 bases removed from V and 4 bases from J, the gap between germline ends came to 7 bases. Germline V gives CDR1 SGHVS, CDR2 FNYEAQ. This CDR3 contains 13 residues. The sample consisted of PBMCs, taken approximately 360 days after allogeneic stem cell transplant with calcineurin inhibitor and methotrexate. The source is a female patient under 45 who received an allogeneic stem cell transplant from an unrelated donor, was CMV-positive, and had acute and chronic GVHD. Some T cells may trace back to the graft donor. This chain uses TRBV7-6 with TRBJ1-5, with unresolved D. The CDR3 coding sequence is TGTGCCAGCAGCTTGGGCTGGAATCAGCCCCAGCATTTT. It translates to CASSLGWNQPQHF.